This T cell receptor beta chain was identified in a study of T cells in Graves' hyperthyroidism and ophthalmopathy. V lost 2 bases and J lost 7; bases outside the gene matches: 5. The CDR3 spans 14 residues. CDR1 LNHDA and CDR2 SQIVND come from the germline V gene (reference sequence). Researchers took RNA transcripts and amplified the TCR beta CDR3 regions from them. The TCR CDR3 first-round RT-PCR relied on the HTBI primer set. TCRdb used MiXCR to reprocess the multiplex PCR reads, holding one entry per CDR3 protein. The data hold around 690,000 distinct CDR3 sequences, with less than 25% observed a single time.

The chain carries TRBV19 and TRBJ2-1; 7 bases are shared with TRBD2. The receptor comes from a man aged 30 to 39 with Graves' ophthalmopathy. Material for sequencing was blood. The CDR3 reads CASSIYGEGNEQFF. The CDR3, as DNA: TGTGCCAGTAGTATATACGGGGAGGGGAATGAGCAGTTCTTC.